The rows below give T cell receptor beta chains drawn from one sample of a study of regulatory T cells in long-lasting Graves disease. TCRdb reprocessed the multiplex PCR reads with MiXCR, giving one entry per CDR3 protein. Counted here are about 210,000 distinct CDR3 sequences, roughly a fifth occurring once; the ten biggest clones make up 12%. The same sample was also studied in work on T cells in Graves' hyperthyroidism and ophthalmopathy.

Material: peripheral blood mononuclear cells (PBMCs), obtained at new diagnosis, from a patient treated with antithyroid drugs. All receptors come from a woman between 25 and 40 years old with Graves disease. CDR3s include the opening cysteine and the closing phenylalanine or tryptophan. The D gene is left open where the match is weak. The size field is filled for only some rows; it gives once, few, many or a size class.

j_call d_call clone_size v_call cdr3_aa cdr3_nt
TRBJ2-3 NA NA TRBV30 CAWKVIGTDTPYF TGTGCCTGGAAGGTTATTGGCACAGATACGCCGTATTTT
TRBJ1-1 NA many TRBV12-3/TRBV12-4 CASSLAELITRTEAFF TGTGCCAGCAGTTTAGCCGAGTTAATTACCCGAACTGAAGCTTTCTTT
TRBJ2-7 NA many TRBV28 CASSPHTQGEQYF TGTGCCAGCAGTCCTCATACCCAGGGGGAGCAGTACTTC
TRBJ2-2 TRBD2 NA TRBV28 CATHWGGTGELFF TGTGCCACCCATTGGGGGGGGACCGGGGAGCTGTTTTTT
TRBJ1-1 TRBD1 NA TRBV5-6 CASSLGWTGGTEAFF TGTGCCAGCAGCTTGGGATGGACAGGGGGGACTGAAGCTTTCTTT
TRBJ1-5 NA many TRBV28 CASSLDSQVQPQHF TGTGCCAGCAGTTTGGATTCACAGGTTCAGCCCCAGCATTTT
TRBJ1-1 NA many TRBV5-1 CASSVRGSTEAFF TGCGCCAGCAGCGTTCGAGGGAGCACTGAAGCTTTCTTT
TRBJ1-5 NA once TRBV7-2 CASSLVGGGVNQPQHF TGTGCCAGCAGCTTAGTCGGGGGGGGGGTCAATCAGCCCCAGCATTTT
TRBJ2-1 NA NA TRBV30 CAWRKAGTYNEQFF TGTGCCTGGAGGAAGGCCGGTACCTACAATGAGCAGTTCTTC
TRBJ2-7 TRBD2 NA TRBV30 CAWSRLAGVYEQYF TGTGCCTGGAGTAGGCTAGCGGGGGTCTACGAGCAGTACTTC
TRBJ2-7 NA many TRBV7-6 CASSLAEGNEQYF TGTGCCAGCAGCTTAGCGGAGGGGAACGAGCAGTACTTC
TRBJ1-5 NA NA TRBV6-1 CASGPGGPEQPQHF TGTGCCAGCGGTCCCGGGGGGCCCGAGCAGCCCCAGCATTTT
TRBJ2-1 NA NA TRBV30 CAWSVPGPEQFF TGTGCCTGGAGTGTACCCGGGCCTGAGCAGTTCTTC
TRBJ2-2 NA many TRBV6-5 CASSYSYTGELFF TGTGCCAGCAGTTACAGTTACACCGGGGAGCTGTTTTTT
TRBJ1-3 NA many TRBV5-1 CASSLKGAGNGNTIYF TGCGCCAGCAGCTTGAAAGGTGCAGGGAACGGAAACACCATATATTTT
TRBJ1-2 NA many TRBV28 CASSHPGRSLYGYTF TGTGCCAGCAGCCATCCGGGCAGGTCCCTCTATGGCTACACCTTC
TRBJ2-7 NA many TRBV2 CASSRTEAYEQYF TGTGCCAGCAGTCGGACCGAGGCCTACGAGCAGTACTTC
TRBJ2-7 NA NA TRBV28 CASSFGQGEQYF TGTGCCAGCAGTTTCGGTCAGGGCGAGCAGTACTTC
TRBJ2-1 TRBD2 many TRBV4-2 CASSLRLAGYNEQFF TGTGCCAGCAGCTTGAGACTAGCGGGTTACAATGAGCAGTTCTTC
TRBJ2-5 NA many TRBV2 CASSGARQETQYF TGTGCCAGCAGTGGAGCTAGGCAAGAGACCCAGTACTTC